These T cell receptor beta chains were read from a single sample in a study of blood T cells in healthy people across ages. TCRdb reprocessed the 5' RACE reads with MiXCR, giving one entry per CDR3 protein. Of 700,000 or so distinct CDR3 sequences detected, roughly 20% appear once; the ten largest clones hold around 21%. The sample taken for sequencing was blood. These receptors were collected from a man aged 65 to 79 in good health. The CDR3 runs from the conserved cysteine through the conserved F or W. A D gene is named only where the DNA matches it firmly. Clone size is not always given. Where it is, it says once, few, many or a class for expanded clones.

DNA: TGCAGCGTGCAACTCAGGGGGCAGAACTATGGCTACACCTTC
CDR3: CSVQLRGQNYGYTF
J: TRBJ1-2
D: TRBD1
size: many
V: TRBV29-1

DNA: TGCAGTGCTGGGCCTGGACAGGGGAATGAAAAACTGTTTTTT
CDR3: CSAGPGQGNEKLFF
J: TRBJ1-4
D: TRBD1
size: once
V: TRBV20-1

DNA: TGTGCCAGCAGTGATGGCGGGTTGGAACTGTTTTTT
CDR3: CASSDGGLELFF
J: TRBJ1-4
D: -
size: -
V: TRBV2

DNA: TGCAGTGCTAGAGATTTACAGGGGACGAATTGGGTCTTC
CDR3: CSARDLQGTNWVF
J: TRBJ2-1
D: TRBD1
size: once
V: TRBV20-1

DNA: TGTGCCAGCAGTTTGGGGCAGCGGCCACTACAGTACTTC
CDR3: CASSLGQRPLQYF
J: TRBJ2-4
D: -
size: -
V: TRBV28

DNA: TGTGCCAGTAGTATAGGTAGGGGGGAAGATACGCAGTATTTT
CDR3: CASSIGRGEDTQYF
J: TRBJ2-3
D: -
size: -
V: TRBV19

DNA: TGCAGTGCTAGAAGTGGGACTAGCGGGAGCAATGAGCAGTTCTTC
CDR3: CSARSGTSGSNEQFF
J: TRBJ2-1
D: TRBD2
size: few
V: TRBV20-1

DNA: TGCGCCAGCAGCGTGGGACGGACAAACTTCTACGAGCAGTACTTC
CDR3: CASSVGRTNFYEQYF
J: TRBJ2-7
D: -
size: -
V: TRBV5-1

DNA: TGTGCCAGCAGCTCGGGACTAGCTCGGGATACGCAGTATTTT
CDR3: CASSSGLARDTQYF
J: TRBJ2-3
D: TRBD2
size: -
V: TRBV4-2

DNA: TGTGCCAGCAGCGAAGACAGGGTACCAAATGGCTACACCTTC
CDR3: CASSEDRVPNGYTF
J: TRBJ1-2
D: TRBD1
size: -
V: TRBV2

DNA: TGTGCCATCAGTGAAGGGGCGGGCGGTAACTATGGCTACACCTTC
CDR3: CAISEGAGGNYGYTF
J: TRBJ1-2
D: -
size: many
V: TRBV10-3

DNA: TGCGCCAGCAGCCAAGATTTAAGGCTAGTGGATGAGCAGTTCTTC
CDR3: CASSQDLRLVDEQFF
J: TRBJ2-1
D: -
size: few
V: TRBV4-3

DNA: TGCGCCAGCAGCCAAGAGGAGCAGGGATATGACAATCAGCCCCAGCATTTT
CDR3: CASSQEEQGYDNQPQHF
J: TRBJ1-5
D: -
size: -
V: TRBV4-1

DNA: TGTGCCAGCAGCTATCAGACGGGAGGGTACAATGAGCAGTTCTTC
CDR3: CASSYQTGGYNEQFF
J: TRBJ2-1
D: TRBD2
size: few
V: TRBV7-9

DNA: TGTGCCAGCAGGGGACTAGCGGCACAAGAGACCCAGTACTTC
CDR3: CASRGLAAQETQYF
J: TRBJ2-5
D: TRBD2
size: many
V: TRBV6-5

DNA: TGTGCCAGTAGTTCTCAGGGGCCTTTGGAGACCCAGTACTTC
CDR3: CASSSQGPLETQYF
J: TRBJ2-5
D: -
size: -
V: TRBV19

DNA: TGCAGTGCGAACGACAGAACTTATGGCTACACCTTC
CDR3: CSANDRTYGYTF
J: TRBJ1-2
D: -
size: -
V: TRBV20-1

DNA: TGTGCCAGCAGCTCCAGAGCTGGAGTTCGTGGCACAGATACGCAGTATTTT
CDR3: CASSSRAGVRGTDTQYF
J: TRBJ2-3
D: -
size: -
V: TRBV7-2

DNA: TGTGCCAGCAGCTTAGGGTGGCAGGAAGAGACCCAGTACTTC
CDR3: CASSLGWQEETQYF
J: TRBJ2-5
D: -
size: -
V: TRBV7-2

DNA: TGTGCCAGCTCATCACACAGGGGGAAAGAGACCCAGTACTTC
CDR3: CASSSHRGKETQYF
J: TRBJ2-5
D: TRBD1
size: few
V: TRBV18

DNA: TGTGCCAGCAGGCCAGCAGGGATCCAAGAGACCCAGTACTTC
CDR3: CASRPAGIQETQYF
J: TRBJ2-5
D: -
size: many
V: TRBV7-4

DNA: TGTGCCAGCAGGAGGGTTTCCACGGCTTTCTTT
CDR3: CASRRVSTAFF
J: TRBJ1-1
D: -
size: -
V: TRBV6-8

DNA: TGTGCCAGCAGCTCCCGCGGGGAGGTGGGTGGGTCGAGAGAGACCCAGTACTTC
CDR3: CASSSRGEVGGSRETQYF
J: TRBJ2-5
D: -
size: few
V: TRBV7-2

DNA: TGTGCCAGCAGTTACTCGGCAGGGGGCTTTTCCCGAGAGACCCAGTACTTC
CDR3: CASSYSAGGFSRETQYF
J: TRBJ2-5
D: TRBD1
size: -
V: TRBV6-5

DNA: TGTGCCAGCAGCTCCCGGACAGAGTCCGAGCAGTACTTC
CDR3: CASSSRTESEQYF
J: TRBJ2-7
D: -
size: -
V: TRBV7-8

DNA: TGTGCCAGCAGCCAAGTTTTAGCGGGAGGTCCAGAGACCCAGTACTTC
CDR3: CASSQVLAGGPETQYF
J: TRBJ2-5
D: TRBD2
size: few
V: TRBV3-1

DNA: TGCGCCAGCAGTGAGTCTGGGGACGGGGGGTATGAGCAGTTCTTC
CDR3: CASSESGDGGYEQFF
J: TRBJ2-1
D: TRBD2
size: -
V: TRBV10-1

DNA: TGTGCCAGCAGCCAGTTGACTAGCGGCTCAGATACGCAGTATTTT
CDR3: CASSQLTSGSDTQYF
J: TRBJ2-3
D: TRBD2
size: -
V: TRBV14

DNA: TGCAGTGCCGATAGCGGGACTACAACATCTCACAATGAGCAGTTCTTC
CDR3: CSADSGTTTSHNEQFF
J: TRBJ2-1
D: TRBD2
size: few
V: TRBV20-1

DNA: TGTGCCGGCAGCTCCCGGGAGCTCTCTGGGGCCAACGTCCTGACTTTC
CDR3: CAGSSRELSGANVLTF
J: TRBJ2-6
D: -
size: -
V: TRBV3-1

DNA: TGTGCCAGCAGTCTCATCGGGGGGTTAAATGAGCAGTTCTTC
CDR3: CASSLIGGLNEQFF
J: TRBJ2-1
D: TRBD2
size: -
V: TRBV6-6

DNA: TGCAGTGCGGAGGGAGACGGAAACACCATATATTTT
CDR3: CSAEGDGNTIYF
J: TRBJ1-3
D: -
size: -
V: TRBV20-1

DNA: TGCGCCAGCAGTTATTCAGTTGGACAGGGGGGAGAGCAGTACTTC
CDR3: CASSYSVGQGGEQYF
J: TRBJ2-7
D: TRBD1
size: -
V: TRBV5-1

DNA: TGTGCCAGCAGTTTTCAGGGTCCAGGCTACGAGCAGTACTTC
CDR3: CASSFQGPGYEQYF
J: TRBJ2-7
D: -
size: -
V: TRBV27

DNA: TGTGCCAGCAGCGTAGTAACAGGTGAACCTTTCTTT
CDR3: CASSVVTGEPFF
J: TRBJ1-1
D: -
size: few
V: TRBV9

DNA: TGTGCCAGCAGGGAAAACAGCAACTCTGGAAACACCATATATTTT
CDR3: CASRENSNSGNTIYF
J: TRBJ1-3
D: -
size: -
V: TRBV6-6

DNA: TGTGCCAGCAGCTTACTGAGACTAGTAGCAAATGAGCAGTTCTTC
CDR3: CASSLLRLVANEQFF
J: TRBJ2-1
D: -
size: -
V: TRBV7-2

DNA: TGTGCCAGCAGCTTAGTCCCTGCGGGAGGGCCCAATGAGCAGTTCTTC
CDR3: CASSLVPAGGPNEQFF
J: TRBJ2-1
D: TRBD2
size: -
V: TRBV7-2

DNA: TGCAGCGTCGGACAGGGGTATGGGGCCAACGTCCCGACTTTC
CDR3: CSVGQGYGANVPTF
J: TRBJ2-6
D: TRBD1
size: -
V: TRBV29-1

DNA: TGTGCCAGCAGTTTATCGACTCAGGGAAACGAGCAGTACTTC
CDR3: CASSLSTQGNEQYF
J: TRBJ2-7
D: -
size: few
V: TRBV28

DNA: TGTGCCAGCTCACCACGGGCTGCTAACTATGGCTACACCTTC
CDR3: CASSPRAANYGYTF
J: TRBJ1-2
D: -
size: few
V: TRBV18

DNA: TGTGCCAGCAGTTTGGACAGGGGGAAAAGTGGCTACACCTTC
CDR3: CASSLDRGKSGYTF
J: TRBJ1-2
D: TRBD1
size: many
V: TRBV12-3/TRBV12-4

DNA: TGTGCCAGCAGTCAGTCTAGCGGGAGGTTTTATGAGACCCAGTACTTC
CDR3: CASSQSSGRFYETQYF
J: TRBJ2-5
D: TRBD2
size: few
V: TRBV28

DNA: TGTGCCAGCAGCCAAGGGCGTAGCGGGGGGGCGGATACGCAGTATTTT
CDR3: CASSQGRSGGADTQYF
J: TRBJ2-3
D: TRBD2
size: few
V: TRBV3-1

DNA: TGTGCCAGCAGCTTAGTGGCGGGCGCGCAAGATACGCAGTATTTT
CDR3: CASSLVAGAQDTQYF
J: TRBJ2-3
D: -
size: few
V: TRBV7-2

DNA: TGCAGCGTGTCAGGGACGGCGAGCACAGATACGCAGTATTTT
CDR3: CSVSGTASTDTQYF
J: TRBJ2-3
D: -
size: few
V: TRBV29-1

DNA: TGTGCCAGCAGCACTAGCGGGGGGAGGGATGAGCAGTTCTTC
CDR3: CASSTSGGRDEQFF
J: TRBJ2-1
D: TRBD2
size: -
V: TRBV9

DNA: TGTGCCAGCAGCGTGGACTACCACAATGAGCAGTTCTTC
CDR3: CASSVDYHNEQFF
J: TRBJ2-1
D: -
size: few
V: TRBV7-7

DNA: TGTGCCAGCAGTTTTACGCCCGGACAGACGCTCTCTGGGGCCAACGTCCTGACTTTC
CDR3: CASSFTPGQTLSGANVLTF
J: TRBJ2-6
D: -
size: many
V: TRBV12-3/TRBV12-4

DNA: TGTGCCAGCGATACGGCGGGAGGAGCAGATACGCAGTATTTT
CDR3: CASDTAGGADTQYF
J: TRBJ2-3
D: TRBD2
size: -
V: TRBV11-2

DNA: TGTGCCACCCGACTAGCAGGAGATACGCAGTATTTT
CDR3: CATRLAGDTQYF
J: TRBJ2-3
D: TRBD2
size: few
V: TRBV2

DNA: TGCAGTGCTAGAGGGGCCAGGGAAACTAATGAAAAACTGTTTTTT
CDR3: CSARGARETNEKLFF
J: TRBJ1-4
D: -
size: few
V: TRBV20-1

DNA: TGTGCCAGCAGATGGGAGGCTGGGTTCGAGACCCAGTACTTC
CDR3: CASRWEAGFETQYF
J: TRBJ2-5
D: -
size: few
V: TRBV28

DNA: TGCAGTGCTAGTGCCCTTAGCACAGATACGCAGTATTTT
CDR3: CSASALSTDTQYF
J: TRBJ2-3
D: -
size: -
V: TRBV20-1

DNA: TGCAGCTCCCTCGCAAGGGGTGTGCAGTTCTTC
CDR3: CSSLARGVQFF
J: TRBJ2-1
D: -
size: -
V: TRBV29-1

DNA: TGCAGTGCTAGAAATAGCGACGGGGGGAACACAGATACGCAGTATTTT
CDR3: CSARNSDGGNTDTQYF
J: TRBJ2-3
D: TRBD2
size: few
V: TRBV20-1

DNA: TGCAGTGCTAGGGCTCGGACAGATTACACCGGGGAGCTGTTTTTT
CDR3: CSARARTDYTGELFF
J: TRBJ2-2
D: -
size: -
V: TRBV20-1

DNA: TGCAGCGTAAACGCCGGGACTAGCGTCGTTGAGACCCAGTACTTC
CDR3: CSVNAGTSVVETQYF
J: TRBJ2-5
D: TRBD2
size: -
V: TRBV29-1

DNA: TGTGCCATCAGTGAGTCGGACAGTACGGGGGAGCTGTTTTTT
CDR3: CAISESDSTGELFF
J: TRBJ2-2
D: -
size: -
V: TRBV10-3